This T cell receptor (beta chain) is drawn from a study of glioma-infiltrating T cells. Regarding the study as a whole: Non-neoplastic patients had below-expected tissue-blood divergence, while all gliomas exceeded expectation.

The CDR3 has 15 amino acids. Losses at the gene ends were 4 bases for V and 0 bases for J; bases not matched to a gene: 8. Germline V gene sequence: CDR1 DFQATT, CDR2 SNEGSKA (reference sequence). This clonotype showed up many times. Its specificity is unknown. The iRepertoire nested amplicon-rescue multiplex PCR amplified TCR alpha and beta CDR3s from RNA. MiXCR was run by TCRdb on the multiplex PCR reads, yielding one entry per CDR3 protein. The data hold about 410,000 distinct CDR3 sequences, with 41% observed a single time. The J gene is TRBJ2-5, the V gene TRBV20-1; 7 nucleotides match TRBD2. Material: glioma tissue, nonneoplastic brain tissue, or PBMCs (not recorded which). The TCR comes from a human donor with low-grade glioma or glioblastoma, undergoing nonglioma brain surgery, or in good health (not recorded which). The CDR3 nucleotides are TGCAGTGCTACTCCGGGACTACCGTACCAAGAGACCCAGTACTTC. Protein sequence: CSATPGLPYQETQYF.